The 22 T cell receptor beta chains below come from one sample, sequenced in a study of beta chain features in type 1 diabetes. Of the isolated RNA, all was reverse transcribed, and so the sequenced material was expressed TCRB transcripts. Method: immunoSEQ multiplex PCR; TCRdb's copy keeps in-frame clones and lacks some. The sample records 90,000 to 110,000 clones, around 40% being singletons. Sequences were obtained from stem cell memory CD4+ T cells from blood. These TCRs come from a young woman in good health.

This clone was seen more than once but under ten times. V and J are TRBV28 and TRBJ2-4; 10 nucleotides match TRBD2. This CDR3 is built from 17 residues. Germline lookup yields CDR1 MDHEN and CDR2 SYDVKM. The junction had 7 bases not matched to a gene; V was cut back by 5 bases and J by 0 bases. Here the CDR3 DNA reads TGTGCCAGCAGTCTGACTAGCGGGTCCCTAGCCAAAAACATTCAGTACTTC. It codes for CASSLTSGSLAKNIQYF.

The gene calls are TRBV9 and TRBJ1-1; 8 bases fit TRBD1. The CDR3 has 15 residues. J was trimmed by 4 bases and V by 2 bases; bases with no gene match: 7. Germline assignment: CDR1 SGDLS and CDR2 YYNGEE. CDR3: CASSVTGGIGTEAFF. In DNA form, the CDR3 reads TGTGCCAGCAGCGTTACAGGGGGGATTGGCACTGAAGCTTTCTTT. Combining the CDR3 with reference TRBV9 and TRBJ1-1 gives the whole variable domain DSGVTQTPKHLITATGQRVTLRCSPRSGDLSVYWYQQSLDQGLQFLIQYYNGEERAKGNILERFSAQQFPDLHSELNLSSLELGDSALYFCASSVTGGIGTEAFFGQGTRLTVV.

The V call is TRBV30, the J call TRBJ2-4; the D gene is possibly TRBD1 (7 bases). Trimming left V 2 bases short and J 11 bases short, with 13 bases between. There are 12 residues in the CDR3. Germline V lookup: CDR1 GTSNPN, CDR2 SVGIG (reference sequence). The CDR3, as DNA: TGTGCCTGGAGTATTACAGGGGAGGTTCAGTACTTC. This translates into CAWSITGEVQYF.

CDR3 amino acids: CATSKGGGRTYEQYF. The CDR3 DNA is TGTGCCACCAGCAAGGGCGGGGGGCGGACCTACGAGCAGTACTTC. J is TRBJ2-7 and V is TRBV15; 8 positions match TRBD2. Germline CDR1 LNHNV, CDR2 YYDKDF (reference sequence). The CDR3 is made up of 15 amino acids. The trim removed 4 bases at V and 2 bases at J, leaving 7 bases unmatched. Drawing the rest from reference TRBV15 and TRBJ2-7, the complete variable domain is DAMVIQNPRYQVTQFGKPVTLSCSQTLNHNVMYWYQQKSSQAPKLLFHYYDKDFNNEADTPDNFQSRRPNTSFCFLDIRSPGLGDTAMYLCATSKGGGRTYEQYFGPGTRLTVT.

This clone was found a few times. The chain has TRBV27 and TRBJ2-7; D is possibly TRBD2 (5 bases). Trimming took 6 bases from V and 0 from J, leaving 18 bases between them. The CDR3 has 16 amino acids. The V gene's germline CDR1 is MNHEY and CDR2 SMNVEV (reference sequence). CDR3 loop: CASRSLTRLGSYEQYF. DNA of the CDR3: TGTGCCAGCAGGAGCCTTACTAGGCTTGGCTCCTACGAGCAGTACTTC.

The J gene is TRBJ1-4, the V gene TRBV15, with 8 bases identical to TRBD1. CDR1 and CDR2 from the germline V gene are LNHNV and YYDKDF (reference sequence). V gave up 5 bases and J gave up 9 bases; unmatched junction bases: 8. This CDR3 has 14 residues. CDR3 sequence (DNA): TGTGCCACCAGCGAAGGACAGGGCAGGCAAAAACTGTTTTTT. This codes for CATSEGQGRQKLFF.

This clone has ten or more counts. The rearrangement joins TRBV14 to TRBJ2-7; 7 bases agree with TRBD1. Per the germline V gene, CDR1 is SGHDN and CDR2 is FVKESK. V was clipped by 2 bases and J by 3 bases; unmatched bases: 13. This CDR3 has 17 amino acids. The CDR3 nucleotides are TGTGCCAGCAGCCAACGGGTTCAACGGACAGGAGACTACGAGCAGTACTTC. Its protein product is CASSQRVQRTGDYEQYF.

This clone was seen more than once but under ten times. CDR3 residues: CASSSRPDEKLFF. In nucleotides, the CDR3 is TGTGCCAGCAGCTCCCGCCCGGATGAAAAACTGTTTTTT. The V and J genes are TRBV7-2 and TRBJ1-4; D call uncertain. CDR1 SGHTA and CDR2 FQGNSA come from the germline V gene. The V gene lost 4 bases and the J gene lost 6 bases, with 9 bases spanning the gap. There are 13 residues in the CDR3.

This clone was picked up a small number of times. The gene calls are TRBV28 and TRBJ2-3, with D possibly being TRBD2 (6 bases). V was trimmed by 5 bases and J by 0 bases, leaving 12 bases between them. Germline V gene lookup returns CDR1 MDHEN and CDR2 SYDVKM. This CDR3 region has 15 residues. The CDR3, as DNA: TGTGCCAGCAGTCCCTCGACTAGAAGCACAGATACGCAGTATTTT. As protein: CASSPSTRSTDTQYF.

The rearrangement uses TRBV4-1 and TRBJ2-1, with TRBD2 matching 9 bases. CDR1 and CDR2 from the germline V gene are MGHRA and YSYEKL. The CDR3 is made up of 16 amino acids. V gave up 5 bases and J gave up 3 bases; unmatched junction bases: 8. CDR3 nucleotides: TGCGCCAGCAGCTCCCCGACTAGCGGCTACTACAATGAGCAGTTCTTC. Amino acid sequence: CASSSPTSGYYNEQFF.

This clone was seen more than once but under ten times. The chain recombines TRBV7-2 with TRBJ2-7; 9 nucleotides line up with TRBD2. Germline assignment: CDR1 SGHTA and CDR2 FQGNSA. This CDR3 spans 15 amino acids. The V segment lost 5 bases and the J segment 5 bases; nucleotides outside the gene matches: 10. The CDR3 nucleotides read TGTGCCAGCAGCGGCGGGGCGGGAGGGCCTAACGAGCAGTACTTC. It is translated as CASSGGAGGPNEQYF.

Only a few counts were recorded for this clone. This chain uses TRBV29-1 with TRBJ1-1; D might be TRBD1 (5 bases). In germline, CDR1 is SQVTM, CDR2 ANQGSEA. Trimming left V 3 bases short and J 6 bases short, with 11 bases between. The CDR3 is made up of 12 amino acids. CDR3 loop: CSVDHDSAEAFF. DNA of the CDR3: TGCAGCGTTGACCATGACAGTGCTGAAGCTTTCTTT.

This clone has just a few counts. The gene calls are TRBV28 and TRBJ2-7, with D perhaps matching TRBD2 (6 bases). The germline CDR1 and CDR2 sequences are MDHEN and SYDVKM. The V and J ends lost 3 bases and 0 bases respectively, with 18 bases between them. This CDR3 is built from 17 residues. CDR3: CASSLQSLAESSYEQYF. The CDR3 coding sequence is TGTGCCAGCAGTTTGCAAAGTTTAGCGGAGAGCTCCTACGAGCAGTACTTC.

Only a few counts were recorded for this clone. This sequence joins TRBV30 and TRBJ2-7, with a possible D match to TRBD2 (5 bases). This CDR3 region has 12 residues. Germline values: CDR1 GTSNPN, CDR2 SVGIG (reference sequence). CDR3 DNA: TGTGAGGAAGGAGGACCTCACTACGAGCAGTACTTC. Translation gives CEEGGPHYEQYF.

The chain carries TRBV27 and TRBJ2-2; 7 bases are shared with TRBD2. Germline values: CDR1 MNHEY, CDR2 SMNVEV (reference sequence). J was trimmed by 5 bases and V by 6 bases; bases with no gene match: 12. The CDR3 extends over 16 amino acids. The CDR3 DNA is TGTGCCAGCAGCTGGGGGAGGGCAATTCGAACCGGGGAGCTGTTTTTT. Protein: CASSWGRAIRTGELFF.

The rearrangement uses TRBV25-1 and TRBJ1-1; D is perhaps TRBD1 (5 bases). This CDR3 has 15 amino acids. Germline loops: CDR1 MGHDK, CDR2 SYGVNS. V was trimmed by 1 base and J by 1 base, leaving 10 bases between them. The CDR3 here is CASSESGAGNTEAFF. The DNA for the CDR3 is TGTGCCAGCAGTGAATCTGGGGCAGGGAACACTGAAGCTTTCTTT.

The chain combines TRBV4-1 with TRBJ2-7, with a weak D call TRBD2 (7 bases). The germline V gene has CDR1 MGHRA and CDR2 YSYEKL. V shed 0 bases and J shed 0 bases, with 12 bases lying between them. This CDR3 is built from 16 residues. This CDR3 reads CASSQDRGGYSYEQYF. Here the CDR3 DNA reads TGCGCCAGCAGCCAAGATAGGGGGGGGTACTCCTACGAGCAGTACTTC.

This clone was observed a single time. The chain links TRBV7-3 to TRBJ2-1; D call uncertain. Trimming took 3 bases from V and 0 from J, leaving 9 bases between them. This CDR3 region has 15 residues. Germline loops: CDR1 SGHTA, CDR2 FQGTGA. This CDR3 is CASSFSRSSYNEQFF. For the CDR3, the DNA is TGTGCCAGCAGCTTCTCTAGAAGCTCCTACAATGAGCAGTTCTTC. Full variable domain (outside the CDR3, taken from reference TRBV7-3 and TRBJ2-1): GAGVSQTPSNKVTEKGKYVELRCDPISGHTALYWYRQSLGQGPEFLIYFQGTGAADDSGLPNDRFFAVRPEGSVSTLKIQRTERGDSAVYLCASSFSRSSYNEQFFGPGTRLTVL.

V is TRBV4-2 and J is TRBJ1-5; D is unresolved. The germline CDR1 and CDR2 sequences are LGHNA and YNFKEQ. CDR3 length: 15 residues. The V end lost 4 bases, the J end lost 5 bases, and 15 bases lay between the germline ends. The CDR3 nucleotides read TGTGCCAGCAGCCGAGCGGGTCACGGTGATCAGCCCCAGCATTTT. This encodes CASSRAGHGDQPQHF.

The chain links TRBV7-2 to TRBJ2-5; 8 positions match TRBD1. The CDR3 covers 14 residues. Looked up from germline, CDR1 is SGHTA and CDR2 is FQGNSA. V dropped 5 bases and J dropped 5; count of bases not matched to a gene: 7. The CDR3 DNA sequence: TGTGCCAGCAGCCAAGACAGGGGCCGGGAGACCCAGTACTTC. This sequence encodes CASSQDRGRETQYF.

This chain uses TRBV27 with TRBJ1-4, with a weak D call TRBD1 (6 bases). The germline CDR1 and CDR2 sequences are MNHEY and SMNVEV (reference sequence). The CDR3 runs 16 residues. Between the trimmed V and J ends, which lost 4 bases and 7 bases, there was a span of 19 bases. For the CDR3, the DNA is TGTGCCAGCAGTTACTCACGTGTCAGGGGTCGTGAAAAACTGTTTTTT. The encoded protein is CASSYSRVRGREKLFF.

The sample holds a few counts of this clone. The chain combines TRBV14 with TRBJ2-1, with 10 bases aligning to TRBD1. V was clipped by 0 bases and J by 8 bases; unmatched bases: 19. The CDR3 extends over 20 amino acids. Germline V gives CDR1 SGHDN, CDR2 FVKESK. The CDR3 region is CASSQDRVFAGTGVWDEQFF. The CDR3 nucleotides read TGTGCCAGCAGCCAAGATCGGGTTTTCGCGGGGACAGGGGTTTGGGATGAGCAGTTCTTC.